The rows below give T cell receptor beta chains drawn from one sample of a study of T cell changes during pregnancy in multiple sclerosis. Measured with immunoSEQ multiplex PCR; TCRdb has only the in-frame clones, and not every one. Here the sample spans approximately 42,000 clones, 80% to 85% being singletons. The sequences come from CD4+ T cells from peripheral blood mononuclear cells, collected before pregnancy. The receptors were sampled from a female donor with multiple sclerosis, enrolled in a pregnancy study. Both conserved end residues are part of each CDR3. D genes are given only for firm matches.

v_gene: TRBV25-1
len: 14
d_gene: -
j_gene: TRBJ2-3
CDR3nt: TGTGCCAGCAGTGAAACGAGGGGCACAGATACGCAGTATTTT
CDR3aa: CASSETRGTDTQYF

v_gene: TRBV7-2
len: 19
d_gene: -
j_gene: TRBJ2-2
CDR3nt: TGTGCCAGCAGCTTAGGTACGGCCGAGGACTCCTCGAACACCGGGGAGCTGTTTTTT
CDR3aa: CASSLGTAEDSSNTGELFF

v_gene: TRBV10-3
len: 15
d_gene: TRBD1
j_gene: TRBJ1-2
CDR3nt: TGTGCCATCAGTCAGGGGACAGGGGTAGACTATGGCTACACCTTC
CDR3aa: CAISQGTGVDYGYTF

v_gene: TRBV18
len: 12
d_gene: -
j_gene: TRBJ1-2
CDR3nt: TGTGCCAGCTCACCCGAAGCAGGGCGCTACACCTTC
CDR3aa: CASSPEAGRYTF

v_gene: TRBV5-1
len: 15
d_gene: -
j_gene: TRBJ2-7
CDR3nt: TGCGCCAGCAGCTTAAACAGGTTCCGGGCCTACGAGCAGTACTTC
CDR3aa: CASSLNRFRAYEQYF

v_gene: TRBV19
len: 15
d_gene: -
j_gene: TRBJ2-2
CDR3nt: TGTGCCAGTAGTATCAAACTCTTCAACACCGGGGAGCTGTTTTTT
CDR3aa: CASSIKLFNTGELFF

v_gene: TRBV11-2
len: 13
d_gene: TRBD2
j_gene: TRBJ2-3
CDR3nt: TGTGCCAGCAGCTCGGGACTAGCGTTTTCGCAGTATTTT
CDR3aa: CASSSGLAFSQYF

v_gene: TRBV7-9
len: 15
d_gene: -
j_gene: TRBJ2-5
CDR3nt: TGTGCCAGCAGTACCATAGGGGGGGGACAAGAGACCCAGTACTTC
CDR3aa: CASSTIGGGQETQYF

v_gene: TRBV5-1
len: 16
d_gene: TRBD1
j_gene: TRBJ2-7
CDR3nt: TGCGCCAGCAGCTTGGGGGACAGGGTGACGACCTACGAGCAGTACTTC
CDR3aa: CASSLGDRVTTYEQYF

v_gene: TRBV7-9
len: 13
d_gene: -
j_gene: TRBJ2-2
CDR3nt: TGTGCCCCCCACGGGGGGAACACCGGGGAGCTGTTTTTT
CDR3aa: CAPHGGNTGELFF